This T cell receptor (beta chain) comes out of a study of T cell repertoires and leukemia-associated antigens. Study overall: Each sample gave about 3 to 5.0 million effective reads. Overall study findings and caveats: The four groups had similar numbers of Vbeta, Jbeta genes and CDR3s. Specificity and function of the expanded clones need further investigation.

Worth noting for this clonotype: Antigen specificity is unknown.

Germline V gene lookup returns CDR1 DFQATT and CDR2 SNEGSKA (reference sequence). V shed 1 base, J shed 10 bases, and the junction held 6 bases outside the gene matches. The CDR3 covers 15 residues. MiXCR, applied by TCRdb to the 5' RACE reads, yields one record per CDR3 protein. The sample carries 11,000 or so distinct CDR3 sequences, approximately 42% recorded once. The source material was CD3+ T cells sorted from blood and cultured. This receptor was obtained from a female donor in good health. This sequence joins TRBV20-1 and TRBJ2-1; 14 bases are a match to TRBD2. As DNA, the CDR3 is TGCAGTGCTAGAGCCCTGGGACTAGCGGGGGAAGAGCAGTTCTTC. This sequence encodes CSARALGLAGEEQFF.